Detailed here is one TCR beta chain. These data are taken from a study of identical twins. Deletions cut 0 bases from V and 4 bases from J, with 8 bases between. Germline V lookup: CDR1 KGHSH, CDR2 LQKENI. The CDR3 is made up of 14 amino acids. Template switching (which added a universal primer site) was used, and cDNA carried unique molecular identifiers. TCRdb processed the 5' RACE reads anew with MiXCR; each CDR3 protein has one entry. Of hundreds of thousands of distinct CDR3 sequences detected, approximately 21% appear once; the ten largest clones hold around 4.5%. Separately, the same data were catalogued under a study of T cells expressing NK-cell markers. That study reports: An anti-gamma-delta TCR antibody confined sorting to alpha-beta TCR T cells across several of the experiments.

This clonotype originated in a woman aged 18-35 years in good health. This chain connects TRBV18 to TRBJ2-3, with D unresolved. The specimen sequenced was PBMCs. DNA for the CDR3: TGTGCCAGCTCACCACCGTCCTGGGCAGATACGCAGTATTTT. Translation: CASSPPSWADTQYF.